This T cell receptor beta chain emerged from a study of T cell repertoires in cytomegalovirus infection. Notes on the study in general: The ex vivo response was dominated by HLA-C-restricted CMV-specific TCR beta clonotypes.

This clonotype occurred many times. Its antigen is unidentified. TCRdb used MiXCR to reprocess the reads, holding one entry per CDR3 protein. This table holds just under 550,000 distinct CDR3 sequences, about 30% found once. The clonotype was recovered from a human donor in good health (CMV status not recorded). Some clones in this sample may be carry-over from other donors' samples. The specimen was PBMCs.

CDR3 residues: CASSLASGSETQYF. The CDR3 coding sequence is TGTGCCAGCAGCTTAGCTAGCGGGTCCGAGACCCAGTACTTC. The rearrangement uses TRBV7-6 and TRBJ2-5; 7 bases map to TRBD2. After removal of 0 bases from V and 5 bases from J, the junction contained 3 bases not matched to a gene. The CDR3 consists of 14 residues. The germline CDR1 and CDR2 sequences are SGHVS and FNYEAQ.